This passage covers 23 T cell receptor beta chains from one sample sequenced in a study of CD8+ T cells in alopecia areata. Noted treatment: oral pan-JAK inhibitor, 5-10 mg twice daily. Investigators isolated RNA and reverse transcribed it into cDNA to act as the sequencing template. Assay: immunoSEQ multiplex PCR; the TCRdb copy retains only in-frame clones and omits some. The sample includes 90,000 to 100,000 clones, 50% to 75% seen only once; the top ten take roughly 16%. This material consisted of CD8+ T cells sorted from blood, taken at week 4, from a patient treated with tofacitinib. These receptors all come from a human donor with alopecia areata.

The chain is built from TRBV28 and TRBJ1-1; D may be TRBD1 (5 bases). CDR1 is MDHEN, CDR2 SYDVKM, per germline. CDR3 length equals 13 residues. V was clipped by 3 bases and J by 5 bases, with 10 bases between them. Here the CDR3 DNA reads TGTGCCAGCAGTTTGAGGGGTTGGACTGAAGCTTTCTTT. Its translation: CASSLRGWTEAFF.

This sequence joins TRBV27 and TRBJ1-6; D is possibly TRBD1 (5 bases). This CDR3 has 14 residues. Trimming took 5 bases from V and 7 from J, leaving 12 bases between them. Per the germline V gene, CDR1 is MNHEY and CDR2 is SMNVEV (reference sequence). The CDR3 DNA reads TGTGCCAGCAGTATCGGGACGGTCAATTCACCCCTCCACTTT. Amino acids: CASSIGTVNSPLHF.

This chain connects TRBV7-9 to TRBJ2-7; possibly TRBD2 for D (5 bases). Germline values: CDR1 SEHNR, CDR2 FQNEAQ (reference sequence). V lost 4 bases, J lost 0 bases, and 7 bases lay in between. This CDR3 is built from 13 residues. CDR3 amino acids: CASSSRDSYEQYF. The CDR3 DNA follows: TGTGCCAGCAGCTCGAGGGACTCCTACGAGCAGTACTTC.

The rearrangement joins TRBV7-3 to TRBJ2-3; possible D gene TRBD1, 6 bases. The CDR3 length is 16 residues. Trimming took 1 base from V and 2 from J, leaving 13 bases between them. The germline V gene encodes CDR1 SGHTA and CDR2 FQGTGA. CDR3 DNA sequence: TGTGCCAGCAGCTTAAGACCAGGGGATTACACAGATACGCAGTATTTT. It encodes CASSLRPGDYTDTQYF.

This clone was seen a few times. This chain joins TRBV5-1 and TRBJ1-3; no clear D gene. Deletions cut 2 bases from V and 4 bases from J, with 4 bases between. Germline V gene lookup returns CDR1 SGHRS and CDR2 YFSETQ. The CDR3 sequence is 12 residues long. CDR3 bases: TGCGCCAGCAGCTTCGGAGGAAACACCATATATTTT. It is translated as CASSFGGNTIYF. Looking up the rest from reference TRBV5-1 and TRBJ1-3 gives the full variable domain: KAGVTQTPRYLIKTRGQQVTLSCSPISGHRSVSWYQQTPGQGLQFLFEYFSETQRNKGNFPGRFSGRQFSNSRSEMNVSTLELGDSALYLCASSFGGNTIYFGEGSWLTVV.

This rearrangement joins TRBV10-3 to TRBJ1-2, with D hard to call. V was cut by 7 bases and J by 6 bases, with 15 bases left in between. The CDR3 totals 13 residues. Germline values: CDR1 ENHRY, CDR2 SYGVKD. CDR3 nucleotides: TGTGCCATCAATGAAGTGGGGTTAGATGGCTACACCTTC. It codes for CAINEVGLDGYTF.

The V and J genes are TRBV4-3 and TRBJ2-1, with 7 positions matching TRBD2. V lost 0 bases and J lost 4; bases outside the gene matches: 9. Per the germline V gene, CDR1 is LGHNA and CDR2 is YSLEER. CDR3 size: 17 residues. The CDR3 sequence: CASSQDFQAGPYNEQFF. DNA for the CDR3: TGCGCCAGCAGCCAAGATTTTCAAGCGGGGCCGTACAATGAGCAGTTCTTC.

This chain links TRBV21-1 with TRBJ1-1; the DNA was not used to check the table's D call, TRBD1. TRBV21-1 is a listed pseudogene. The CDR3 sequence is 15 residues long. The CDR3 region has the DNA TGTGCCAGCAGCATCCGGGACAGGGTTACAACTGAAGCTTTCTTT. It yields the protein CASSIRDRVTTEAFF.

The rearrangement uses TRBV5-4 and TRBJ2-5; 8 bases match TRBD2. Germline lookup yields CDR1 SGHNT and CDR2 YYREEE (reference sequence). The CDR3 sequence is 15 residues long. The junction had 7 bases not matched to a gene; V was cut back by 3 bases and J by 3 bases. This CDR3 is CASSYGRVGEETQYF. The CDR3 nucleotides are TGTGCCAGCAGCTACGGGAGGGTCGGGGAAGAGACCCAGTACTTC.

This clone was found once. The V and J genes are TRBV27 and TRBJ2-7; TRBD1 agrees at 10 bases. The V and J ends lost 3 bases and 5 bases, in that order; junction bases with no gene match: 4. Germline V gene data show CDR1 as MNHEY and CDR2 as SMNVEV (reference sequence). CDR3 length equals 14 residues. CDR3: CASSFGTGDHEQYF. As DNA, the CDR3 is TGTGCCAGCAGTTTCGGGACAGGGGACCACGAGCAGTACTTC.

This clone was observed a few times. The chain employs TRBV27 and TRBJ2-7, with unresolved D. The V gene lost 2 bases and the J gene lost 3 bases, with 8 bases spanning the gap. Germline lookup yields CDR1 MNHEY and CDR2 SMNVEV (reference sequence). This CDR3 comprises 13 residues. For the CDR3, the DNA is TGTGCCAGCAGTTTAAGTTACAGCTACGAGCAGTACTTC. Translated, it gives CASSLSYSYEQYF.

This chain joins TRBV28 and TRBJ2-1, with D unresolved. The germline V gene has CDR1 MDHEN and CDR2 SYDVKM. Trimming took 5 bases from V and 0 from J, leaving 14 bases between them. The CDR3 extends over 16 amino acids. CDR3 protein: CASSPDQEISYNEQFF. CDR3 nucleotide sequence: TGTGCCAGCAGTCCGGACCAGGAGATCTCCTACAATGAGCAGTTCTTC.

The V gene is TRBV5-1, the J gene TRBJ2-7; D is possibly TRBD1 (5 bases). This CDR3 has 15 residues. From germline, CDR1 is SGHRS and CDR2 YFSETQ. Trimming removed 0 bases from V and 3 bases from J, with 13 bases in between. CDR3 region: CASSLDPTVNYEQYF. The DNA of the CDR3 is TGCGCCAGCAGCTTGGACCCGACAGTAAACTACGAGCAGTACTTC. The whole variable domain, remainder taken from reference TRBV5-1 and TRBJ2-7, is KAGVTQTPRYLIKTRGQQVTLSCSPISGHRSVSWYQQTPGQGLQFLFEYFSETQRNKGNFPGRFSGRQFSNSRSEMNVSTLELGDSALYLCASSLDPTVNYEQYFGPGTRLTVT.

The chain joins TRBV28 to TRBJ2-7, with 8 positions matching TRBD2. The CDR3 spans 14 residues. Germline CDR1 and CDR2: MDHEN and SYDVKM. Losses at the gene ends were 4 bases for V and 3 bases for J; bases not matched to a gene: 5. As DNA, the CDR3 is TGTGCCAGCAGTTCTCGACTAGCGAGCTACGAGCAGTACTTC. Encoded protein: CASSSRLASYEQYF.

V usage is TRBV5-1 and J usage is TRBJ2-7; 10 bases line up with TRBD2. The CDR3 spans 14 residues. The germline gives CDR1 SGHRS, CDR2 YFSETQ. J gave up 2 bases and V 3 bases, and 2 bases lay outside the gene matches. CDR3: CASSYGTSAYEQYF. The CDR3 DNA follows: TGCGCCAGCAGCTACGGGACTAGCGCCTACGAGCAGTACTTC.

This clone was counted only a few times. CDR3 coding DNA: TGTGCCAGCAGCCAGATAAGGGGCCTACCCCAAGAGACCCAGTACTTC. It is translated as CASSQIRGLPQETQYF. This rearrangement joins TRBV14 to TRBJ2-5, with D perhaps matching TRBD1 (5 bases). V was shortened by 3 bases and J by 1 base, with 15 bases between the two germline ends. The CDR3 runs 16 residues. Germline CDR1 and CDR2: SGHDN and FVKESK.

This clone has only one observation. The chain couples TRBV7-2 to TRBJ2-6; no clear D gene. From germline, CDR1 is SGHTA and CDR2 FQGNSA. The germline V and J ends were trimmed by 4 bases and 4 bases, with 20 bases remaining between them. This CDR3 contains 18 residues. Here the CDR3 DNA reads TGTGCCAGCAGCTCCGGGCTTGGACGGTTTTCCGGGGCCAACGTCCTGACTTTC. Amino acids: CASSSGLGRFSGANVLTF. The full variable domain, with the rest looked up from reference TRBV7-2 and TRBJ2-6, is GAGVSQSPSNKVTEKGKDVELRCDPISGHTALYWYRQSLGQGLEFLIYFQGNSAPDKSGLPSDRFSAERTGGSVSTLTIQRTQQEDSAVYLCASSSGLGRFSGANVLTFGAGSRLTVL.

The chain is built from TRBV15 and TRBJ2-1; 9 bases line up with TRBD2. The CDR3 runs to 16 residues. Germline lookup yields CDR1 LNHNV and CDR2 YYDKDF (reference sequence). V was pared by 3 bases and J by 3 bases, with 6 bases of the junction left unmatched. The DNA of the CDR3 is TGTGCCACCAGCAGTAGCGGGAGCAGCGACTACAATGAGCAGTTCTTC. It is translated as CATSSSGSSDYNEQFF.

The genes are TRBV29-1 and TRBJ2-4; 8 positions match TRBD1. Germline CDR1 is SQVTM and CDR2 is ANQGSEA. V gave up 7 bases and J gave up 6 bases; unmatched junction bases: 5. The CDR3 sequence is 12 residues long. CDR3 sequence (DNA): TGCAGCGCCCAGGGGGCCGGAAACATTCAGTACTTC. Protein: CSAQGAGNIQYF.

This clone has just a few counts. The chain is built from TRBV29-1 and TRBJ2-2; 8 positions match TRBD1. The CDR3 runs to 15 residues. Germline CDR1 SQVTM, CDR2 ANQGSEA. The V and J ends lost 5 bases and 4 bases, in that order; junction bases with no gene match: 9. The CDR3 loop reads CSVHSQGAGTGELFF. The CDR3 DNA sequence: TGCAGCGTTCACTCGCAGGGGGCGGGCACCGGGGAGCTGTTTTTT.

This clone appeared a few times. The rearrangement links TRBV2 to TRBJ2-3; D unresolved. The CDR3 extends over 16 amino acids. The germline V gene encodes CDR1 SNHLY and CDR2 FYNNEI. V was clipped by 6 bases and J by 0 bases, with 16 bases between them. This chain's CDR3 is CASSAPPVGSTDTQYF. CDR3 nucleotide sequence: TGTGCCAGCAGCGCCCCCCCGGTCGGAAGCACAGATACGCAGTATTTT.

The chain recombines TRBV28 with TRBJ2-1; 9 bases are shared with TRBD2. Germline V gene sequence: CDR1 MDHEN, CDR2 SYDVKM. After removal of 4 bases from V and 10 bases from J, the junction contained 2 bases not matched to a gene. CDR3 length equals 12 residues. Written as DNA, the CDR3 is TGTGCCAGCAGTTCTCTAGCGGGAGAGCAGTTCTTC. Translated, it gives CASSSLAGEQFF.

CDR3 in amino acids: CASSQVNTRSPQETQYF. CDR3 DNA: TGCGCCAGCAGCCAAGTTAACACGAGATCCCCGCAAGAGACCCAGTACTTC. The gene calls are TRBV4-1 and TRBJ2-5; D is uncertain. CDR3 length equals 17 residues. The V and J ends lost 1 base and 2 bases respectively, with 17 bases between them. The V gene's germline CDR1 is MGHRA and CDR2 YSYEKL.